The 5 T cell receptor beta chains below come from one sample, sequenced in a study of cytomegalovirus exposure and HLA in healthy donors. The PCR contained 60 Vbeta and 13 Jbeta primers. Assay used: immunoSEQ multiplex PCR; TCRdb lists only in-frame clones, some missing. Of about 36,000 clones in the sample, almost 70% were seen once. Sequenced material: PBMCs. Receptors were obtained from a man in his thirties or forties in good health and CMV-seronegative.

The chain employs TRBV11-2 and TRBJ1-2, with TRBD1 as a possible D gene (6 bases). CDR3 length: 16 residues. Germline V gene data show CDR1 as SGHAT and CDR2 as FQNNGV. Trimming took off 0 bases at V and 4 bases at J, with 15 bases between the two ends. The CDR3 is CASSLDPGGLGYGYTF. Here the CDR3 DNA reads TGTGCCAGCAGCTTAGATCCGGGGGGCCTGGGCTATGGCTACACCTTC.

This clone was found a few times. The chain employs TRBV5-1 and TRBJ2-7; 13 bases are a match to TRBD2. Trimming cost V 4 bases and J 2 bases; bases outside gene matches: 3. The CDR3 consists of 15 residues. The V gene's germline CDR1 is SGHRS and CDR2 YFSETQ. CDR3: CASSPGLAGAYEQYF. The CDR3 nucleotides are TGCGCCAGCAGCCCCGGACTAGCGGGGGCCTACGAGCAGTACTTC.

The chain uses TRBV18 and TRBJ2-7, with a weak D call TRBD2 (6 bases). CDR3 length: 16 amino acids. Germline values: CDR1 KGHSH, CDR2 LQKENI. V was trimmed by 1 base and J by 0 bases, leaving 13 bases between them. The CDR3 region is CASSPQSGRYSYEQYF. Here the CDR3 DNA reads TGTGCCAGCTCACCACAAAGCGGGCGGTACTCCTACGAGCAGTACTTC.

The chain recombines TRBV15 with TRBJ2-1; D possibly corresponds to TRBD1 (5 bases). The CDR3 spans 14 residues. The germline V gene encodes CDR1 LNHNV and CDR2 YYDKDF (reference sequence). Between the trimmed V and J ends, which lost 4 bases and 3 bases, there was a span of 10 bases. The DNA of the CDR3 is TGTGCCACCAGCATATCAGGGAACTACAATGAGCAGTTCTTC. It codes for CATSISGNYNEQFF.

The chain employs TRBV6-5 and TRBJ1-5, with D tentatively TRBD1 (5 bases). CDR1 and CDR2 from the germline V gene are MNHEY and SVGAGI. V was clipped by 2 bases and J by 0 bases, with 8 bases between them. This CDR3 has 15 amino acids. CDR3 residues: CASSYSRASNQPQHF. Here the CDR3 DNA reads TGTGCCAGCAGTTACAGCAGGGCTAGCAATCAGCCCCAGCATTTT.